Sequencing of this T cell receptor beta chain was carried out in a study of graft-versus-host responses after intestinal transplantation. Study-wide background: Induction with anti-thymocyte globulin, then tacrolimus and steroids for approximately three years, was given to all recipients.

General study findings and limits: Recipient marrow held GvH clones, some first seen in ileum or blood.

In regard to this clone: Its antigen is as yet unknown.

Profiling relied on immunoSEQ multiplex PCR, and the TCRdb table lists in-frame clones only, not all of them. The sample lists tens of thousands of clones; around 96% were seen once. V was trimmed by 4 bases and J by 2 bases, leaving 14 bases between them. This CDR3 is built from 15 residues. CDR1 is SEHNR and CDR2 is FQNEAQ in the germline V gene (reference sequence). The receptor comes from a human donor who received an intestinal transplant. The rearrangement uses TRBV7-9 and TRBJ1-2, with TRBD1 as a possible D gene (5 bases). The sequencing here drew on unstimulated CD8+ T cells sorted from spleen or lymph node cells, taken before intestinal transplant. CDR3 amino acids: CASSSEGTVNYGYTF. The CDR3 region has the DNA TGTGCCAGCAGCTCTGAAGGGACGGTAAACTATGGCTACACCTTC.